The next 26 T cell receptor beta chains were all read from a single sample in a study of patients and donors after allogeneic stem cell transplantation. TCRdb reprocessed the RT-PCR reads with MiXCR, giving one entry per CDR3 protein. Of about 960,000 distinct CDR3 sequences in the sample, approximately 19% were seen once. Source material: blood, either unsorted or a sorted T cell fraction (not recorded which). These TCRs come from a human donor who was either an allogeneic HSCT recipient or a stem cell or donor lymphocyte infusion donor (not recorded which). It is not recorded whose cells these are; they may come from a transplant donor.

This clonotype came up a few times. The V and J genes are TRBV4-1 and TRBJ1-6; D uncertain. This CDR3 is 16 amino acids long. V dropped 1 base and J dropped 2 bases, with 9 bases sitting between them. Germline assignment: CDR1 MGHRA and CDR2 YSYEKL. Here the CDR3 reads CASSQVLYAYNSPLHF. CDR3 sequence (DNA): TGCGCCAGCAGCCAAGTGCTATACGCCTATAATTCACCCCTCCACTTT.

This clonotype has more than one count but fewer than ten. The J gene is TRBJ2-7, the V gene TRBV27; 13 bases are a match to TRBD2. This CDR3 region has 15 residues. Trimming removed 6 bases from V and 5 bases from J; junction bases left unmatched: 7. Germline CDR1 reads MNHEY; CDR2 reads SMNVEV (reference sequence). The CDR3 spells CASSPGLAGVNEQYF. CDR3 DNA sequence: TGTGCCAGCAGCCCTGGACTAGCGGGAGTCAACGAGCAGTACTTC.

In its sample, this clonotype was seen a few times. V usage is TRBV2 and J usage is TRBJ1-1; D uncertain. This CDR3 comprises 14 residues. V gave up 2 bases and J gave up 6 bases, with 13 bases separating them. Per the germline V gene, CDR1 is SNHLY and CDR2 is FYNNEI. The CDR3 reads CASSERALGPEAFF. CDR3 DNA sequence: TGTGCCAGCAGTGAAAGGGCCCTAGGTCCTGAAGCTTTCTTT.

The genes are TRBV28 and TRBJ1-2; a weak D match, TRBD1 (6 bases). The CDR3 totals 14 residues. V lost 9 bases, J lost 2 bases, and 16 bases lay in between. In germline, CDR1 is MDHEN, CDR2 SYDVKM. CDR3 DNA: TGTGCCAGTCGCAAGGGGGGGGCCAACTATGGCTACACCTTC. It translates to CASRKGGANYGYTF.

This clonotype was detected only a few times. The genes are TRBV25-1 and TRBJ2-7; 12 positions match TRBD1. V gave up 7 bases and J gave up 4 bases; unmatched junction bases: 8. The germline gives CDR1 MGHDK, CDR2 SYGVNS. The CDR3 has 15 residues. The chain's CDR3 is CASTPGTGGPYEQYF. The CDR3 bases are TGTGCCAGCACCCCCGGGACAGGGGGCCCATACGAGCAGTACTTC.

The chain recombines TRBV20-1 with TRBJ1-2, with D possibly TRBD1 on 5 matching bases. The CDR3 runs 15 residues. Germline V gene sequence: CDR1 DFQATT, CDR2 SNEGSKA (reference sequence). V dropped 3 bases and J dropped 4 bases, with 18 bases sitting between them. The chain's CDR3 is CSARLAREGSYGYTF. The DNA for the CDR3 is TGCAGTGCTAGGTTGGCCAGGGAGGGGAGCTATGGCTACACCTTC.

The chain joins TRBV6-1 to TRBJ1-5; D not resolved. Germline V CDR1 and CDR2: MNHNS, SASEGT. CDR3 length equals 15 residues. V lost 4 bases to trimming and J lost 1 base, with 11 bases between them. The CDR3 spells CASSGQERSNQPQHF. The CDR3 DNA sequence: TGTGCCAGCAGTGGGCAGGAACGAAGCAATCAGCCCCAGCATTTT.

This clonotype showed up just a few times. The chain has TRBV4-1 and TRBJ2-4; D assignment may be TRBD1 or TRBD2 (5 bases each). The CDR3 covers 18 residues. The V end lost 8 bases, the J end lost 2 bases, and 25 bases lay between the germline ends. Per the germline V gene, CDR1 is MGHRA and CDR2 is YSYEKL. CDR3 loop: CASALGLARGRTKNIQYF. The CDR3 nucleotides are TGCGCCAGCGCGTTGGGGCTAGCCCGAGGTAGGACCAAAAACATTCAGTACTTC.

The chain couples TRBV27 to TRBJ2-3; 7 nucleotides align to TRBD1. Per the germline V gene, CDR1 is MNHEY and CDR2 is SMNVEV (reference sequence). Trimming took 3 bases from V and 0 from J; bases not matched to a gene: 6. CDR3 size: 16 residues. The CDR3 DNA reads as TGTGCCAGCAGTTTCCGGGACAGACCTAGCACAGATACGCAGTATTTT. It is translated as CASSFRDRPSTDTQYF.

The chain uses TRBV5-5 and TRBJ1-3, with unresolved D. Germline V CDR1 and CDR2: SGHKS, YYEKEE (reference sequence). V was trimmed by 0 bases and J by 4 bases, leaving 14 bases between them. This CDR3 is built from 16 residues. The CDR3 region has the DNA TGTGCCAGCAGCTTGGGGCCGTCAAATGCCGGAAACACCATATATTTT. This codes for CASSLGPSNAGNTIYF.

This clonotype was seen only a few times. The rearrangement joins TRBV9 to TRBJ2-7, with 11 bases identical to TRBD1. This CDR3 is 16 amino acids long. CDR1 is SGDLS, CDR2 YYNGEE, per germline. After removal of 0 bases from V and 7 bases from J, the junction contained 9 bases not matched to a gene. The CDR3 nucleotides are TGTGCCAGCAGCGTAGTAAGTGGACAGGGGGCTGGGGAGCAGTACTTC. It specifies CASSVVSGQGAGEQYF.

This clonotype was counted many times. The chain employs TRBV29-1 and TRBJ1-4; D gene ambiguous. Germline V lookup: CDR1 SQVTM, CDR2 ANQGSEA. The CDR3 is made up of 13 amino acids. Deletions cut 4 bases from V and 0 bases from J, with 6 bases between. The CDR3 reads CSVAATTNEKLFF. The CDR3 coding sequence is TGCAGCGTTGCCGCAACAACTAATGAAAAACTGTTTTTT. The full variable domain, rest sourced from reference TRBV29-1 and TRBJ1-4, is SAVISQKPSRDICQRGTSLTIQCQVDSQVTMMFWYRQQPGQSLTLIATANQGSEATYESGFVIDKFPISRPNLTFSTLTVSNMSPEDSSIYLCSVAATTNEKLFFGSGTQLSVL.

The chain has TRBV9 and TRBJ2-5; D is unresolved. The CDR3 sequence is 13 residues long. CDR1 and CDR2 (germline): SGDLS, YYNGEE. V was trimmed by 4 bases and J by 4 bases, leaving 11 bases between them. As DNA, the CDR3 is TGTGCCAGCAGCATCCTCCTAGGAGAGACCCAGTACTTC. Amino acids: CASSILLGETQYF.

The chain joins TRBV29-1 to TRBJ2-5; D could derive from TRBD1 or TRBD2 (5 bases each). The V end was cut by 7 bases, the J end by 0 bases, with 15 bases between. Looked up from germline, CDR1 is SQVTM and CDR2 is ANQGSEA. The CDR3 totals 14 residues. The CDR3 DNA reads TGCAGCGGGGCCCGGGACCGCAACCAAGAGACCCAGTACTTC. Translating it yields CSGARDRNQETQYF. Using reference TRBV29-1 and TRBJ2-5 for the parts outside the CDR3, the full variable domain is SAVISQKPSRDICQRGTSLTIQCQVDSQVTMMFWYRQQPGQSLTLIATANQGSEATYESGFVIDKFPISRPNLTFSTLTVSNMSPEDSSIYLCSGARDRNQETQYFGPGTRLLVL.

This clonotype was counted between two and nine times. Here the CDR3 reads CATSIHRGPDTEAFF. DNA of the CDR3: TGTGCCACCAGCATACACAGGGGGCCGGACACTGAAGCTTTCTTT. V usage is TRBV15 and J usage is TRBJ1-1; 9 nucleotides line up with TRBD1. The CDR3 is 15 residues long. After removal of 4 bases from V and 3 bases from J, the junction contained 6 bases not matched to a gene. CDR1 is LNHNV, CDR2 YYDKDF, per germline (reference sequence).

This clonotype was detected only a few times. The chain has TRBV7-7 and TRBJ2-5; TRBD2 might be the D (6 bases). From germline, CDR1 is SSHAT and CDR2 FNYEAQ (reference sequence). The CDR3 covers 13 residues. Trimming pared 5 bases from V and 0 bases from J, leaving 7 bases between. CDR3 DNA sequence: TGTGCCAGCAGCCGGGACTACCAAGAGACCCAGTACTTC. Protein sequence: CASSRDYQETQYF.

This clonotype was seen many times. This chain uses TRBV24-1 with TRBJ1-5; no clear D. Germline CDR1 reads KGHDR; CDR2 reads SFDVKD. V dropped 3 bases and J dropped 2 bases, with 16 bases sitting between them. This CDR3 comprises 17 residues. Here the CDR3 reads CATSDRTDGACNQPQHF. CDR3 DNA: TGTGCCACCAGTGATAGAACGGACGGCGCGTGCAATCAGCCCCAGCATTTT.

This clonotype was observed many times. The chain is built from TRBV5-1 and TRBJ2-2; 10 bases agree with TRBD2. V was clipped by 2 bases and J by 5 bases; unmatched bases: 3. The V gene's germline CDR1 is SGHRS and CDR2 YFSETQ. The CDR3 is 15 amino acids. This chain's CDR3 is CASSLQREGTGELFF. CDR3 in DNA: TGCGCCAGCAGCTTACAGCGGGAGGGGACCGGGGAGCTGTTTTTT.

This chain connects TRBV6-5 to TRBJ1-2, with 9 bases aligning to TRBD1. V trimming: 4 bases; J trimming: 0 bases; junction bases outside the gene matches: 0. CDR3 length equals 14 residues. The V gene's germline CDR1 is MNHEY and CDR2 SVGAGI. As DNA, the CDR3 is TGTGCCAGCAGTTGGACAGGGGCTAACTATGGCTACACCTTC. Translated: CASSWTGANYGYTF.

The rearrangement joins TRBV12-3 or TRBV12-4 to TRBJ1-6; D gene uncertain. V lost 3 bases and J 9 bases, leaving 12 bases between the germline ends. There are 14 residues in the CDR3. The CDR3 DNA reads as TGTGCCAGCAGTTTGGGAGGGTCAAGTTCACCCCTCCACTTT. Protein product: CASSLGGSSSPLHF.

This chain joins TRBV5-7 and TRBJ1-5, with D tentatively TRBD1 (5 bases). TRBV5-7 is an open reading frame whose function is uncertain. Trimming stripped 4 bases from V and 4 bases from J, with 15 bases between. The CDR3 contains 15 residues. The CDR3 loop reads CASSLGRQGNQPQHF. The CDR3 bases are TGTGCCAGCAGCCTAGGGCGGCAGGGTAATCAGCCCCAGCATTTT.

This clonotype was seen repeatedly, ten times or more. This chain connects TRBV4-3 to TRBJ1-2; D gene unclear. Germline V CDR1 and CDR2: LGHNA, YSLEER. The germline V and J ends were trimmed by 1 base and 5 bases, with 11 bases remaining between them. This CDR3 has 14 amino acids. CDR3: CASSQGWEEYGYTF. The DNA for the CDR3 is TGCGCCAGCAGCCAAGGCTGGGAGGAATATGGCTACACCTTC.

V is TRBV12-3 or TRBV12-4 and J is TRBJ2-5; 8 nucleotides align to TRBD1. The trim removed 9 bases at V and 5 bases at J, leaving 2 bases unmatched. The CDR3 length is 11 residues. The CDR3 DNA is TGTGCCAGTACAGGGGGGGAGACCCAGTACTTC. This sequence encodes CASTGGETQYF.

Here the CDR3 DNA reads TGTGCCACCAGCAGAGACCCCGGCATGGAGTACTTC. Residues: CATSRDPGMEYF. The chain has TRBV15 and TRBJ2-4; no definite D call. Germline CDR1 and CDR2: LNHNV and YYDKDF (reference sequence). The germline V and J ends were trimmed by 0 bases and 14 bases, with 11 bases remaining between them. The CDR3 contains 12 residues.

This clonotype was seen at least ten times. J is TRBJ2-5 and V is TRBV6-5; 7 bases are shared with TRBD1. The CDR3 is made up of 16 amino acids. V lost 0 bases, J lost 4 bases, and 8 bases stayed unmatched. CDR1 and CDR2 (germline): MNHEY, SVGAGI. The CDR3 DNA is TGTGCCAGCAGTTACTCGACTGACAGGGCCGGAGAGACCCAGTACTTC. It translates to CASSYSTDRAGETQYF.

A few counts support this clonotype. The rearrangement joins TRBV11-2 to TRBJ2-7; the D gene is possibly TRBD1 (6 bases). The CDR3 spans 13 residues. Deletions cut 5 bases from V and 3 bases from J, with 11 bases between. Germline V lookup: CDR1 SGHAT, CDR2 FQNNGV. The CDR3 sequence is CASSGRDNYEQYF. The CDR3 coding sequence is TGTGCCAGCAGCGGCCGGGACAACTACGAGCAGTACTTC.